These T cell receptor beta chains were read from a single sample in a study of CXCR3-negative and CXCR3-positive naive CD8 T cells. Reanalyzing the 5' RACE reads, TCRdb keeps one entry per CDR3 protein, without DNA. The table lists over 95,000 distinct CDR3 sequences, with about 0.35% in the top ten. The sequencing sample was made of naive CXCR3+ CD8+ T cells from blood. These receptors originate from a human donor in good health. Some clones in this sample may be carry-over from other donors' samples. CDR3s include the opening cysteine and the closing phenylalanine or tryptophan.

j_gene | v_gene | CDR3aa
TRBJ1-2 | TRBV20-1 | CSARGPRGRNGYTF
TRBJ2-3 | TRBV12-3/TRBV12-4 | CASTSGLAGTDTQYF
TRBJ2-7 | TRBV7-9 | CASSSGTALSYEQYF
TRBJ1-5 | TRBV25-1 | CASSVDSNQPQHF
TRBJ2-1 | TRBV19 | CASTMGSRGKNEQFF
TRBJ2-7 | TRBV4-1 | CASSQFSGTTSYEQYF
TRBJ2-7 | TRBV28 | CASSLPRDYSYEQYF
TRBJ1-4 | TRBV7-2 | CASSFEFEGATNEKLFF
TRBJ2-1 | TRBV12-3/TRBV12-4 | CASSLAWDRGRGSNEQFF
TRBJ1-4 | TRBV27 | CASSLWATGAANEKLFF
TRBJ2-2 | TRBV28 | CASRLRNTGELFF
TRBJ2-1 | TRBV7-3 | CASSLTGGANEQFF
TRBJ2-7 | TRBV7-2 | CASSLDAFRTDAYEQYF
TRBJ2-1 | TRBV10-2 | CASSDRTGGKNEQFF
TRBJ2-2 | TRBV5-1 | CASSLVDMNTGELFF
TRBJ2-1 | TRBV7-9 | CASSRVTSGSDEQFF
TRBJ2-7 | TRBV28 | CASSYGLAGNYEQYF
TRBJ2-2 | TRBV9 | CASSVAWEPRTGELFF
TRBJ2-1 | TRBV5-1 | CASGTSSYNEQFF
TRBJ1-2 | TRBV5-6 | CASSPELQNYGYTF
TRBJ2-7 | TRBV20-1 | CSASSPTAYEQYF
TRBJ2-7 | TRBV19 | CASSIPPGEQYF
TRBJ2-7 | TRBV4-1 | CASSRTPNRDPTDEQYF
TRBJ1-5 | TRBV7-2 | CASSAGGISYSNQPQHF
TRBJ2-1 | TRBV18 | CASSRTGKSYNEQFF
TRBJ1-6 | TRBV21-1 | CASSPPGPTGSDSPLHF
TRBJ1-4 | TRBV7-6 | CASSRTNSPNEKLFF
TRBJ2-7 | TRBV11-2 | CASSLNSLYEQYF
TRBJ2-7 | TRBV20-1 | CSAPPRGDYEQYF
TRBJ2-1 | TRBV7-7 | CASSLGGREQFF
TRBJ2-5 | TRBV20-1 | CSVRMGRGLYF
TRBJ2-3 | TRBV28 | CASSPPDTDTQYF
TRBJ2-7 | TRBV6-6 | CASSSPPFASGSFYEKYF
TRBJ2-1 | TRBV4-3 | CASSQVYQDNEQFF
TRBJ2-7 | TRBV6-2/TRBV6-3 | CASSGDPYEQYF
TRBJ2-7 | TRBV14 | CASSPEATPYEQYF
TRBJ1-1 | TRBV7-9 | CASSPPGATEAFF
TRBJ2-3 | TRBV5-1 | CASNQRQGTDTQYF
TRBJ2-5 | TRBV12-3/TRBV12-4 | CARRGQETQYF
TRBJ2-3 | TRBV27 | CASSFSLAGDPDTQYF
TRBJ2-5 | TRBV28 | CASSLSGGGEAQYF
TRBJ2-2 | TRBV21-1 | CASSKAGVTGELFF
TRBJ2-2 | TRBV7-9 | CASSYLSGGELFF
TRBJ2-7 | TRBV29-1 | CSAQRSYEQYF
TRBJ2-3 | TRBV7-3 | CASSSSGGPADTQYF
TRBJ1-5 | TRBV29-1 | CSVADGNQPQHF
TRBJ2-1 | TRBV5-1 | CASSLVASGYNEQFF
TRBJ2-3 | TRBV12-3/TRBV12-4 | CASSFPGATDTQYF